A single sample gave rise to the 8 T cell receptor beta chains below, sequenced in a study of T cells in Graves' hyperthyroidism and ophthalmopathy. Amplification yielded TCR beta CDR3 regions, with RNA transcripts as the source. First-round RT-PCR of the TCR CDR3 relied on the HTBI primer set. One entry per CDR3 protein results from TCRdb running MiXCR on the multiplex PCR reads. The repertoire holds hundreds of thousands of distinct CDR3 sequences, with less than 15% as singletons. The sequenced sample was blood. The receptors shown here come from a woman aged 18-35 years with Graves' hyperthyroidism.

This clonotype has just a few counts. The CDR3: CSVESVGTGYGYTF. CDR3 DNA sequence: TGCAGCGTTGAATCGGTCGGGACCGGTTATGGCTACACCTTC. The chain employs TRBV29-1 and TRBJ1-2, with D possibly matching TRBD1 (5 bases). The V gene lost 2 bases and the J gene lost 5 bases, with 15 bases spanning the gap. Germline V gene sequence: CDR1 SQVTM, CDR2 ANQGSEA. This CDR3 has 14 amino acids.

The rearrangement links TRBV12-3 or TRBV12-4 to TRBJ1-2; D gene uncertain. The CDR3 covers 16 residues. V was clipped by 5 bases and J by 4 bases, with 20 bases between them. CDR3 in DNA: TGTGCCAGCAGTCCGCGATCGAGAGGGTCGGCCTATGGCTACACCTTC. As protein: CASSPRSRGSAYGYTF.

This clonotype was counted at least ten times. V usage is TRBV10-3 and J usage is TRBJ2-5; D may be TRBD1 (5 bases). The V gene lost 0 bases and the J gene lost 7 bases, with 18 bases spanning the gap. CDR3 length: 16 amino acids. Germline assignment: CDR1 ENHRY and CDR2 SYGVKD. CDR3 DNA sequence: TGTGCCATCAGTGAGTCGACTGGTACCTTTAGGGGGACCCAGTACTTC. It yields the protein CAISESTGTFRGTQYF.

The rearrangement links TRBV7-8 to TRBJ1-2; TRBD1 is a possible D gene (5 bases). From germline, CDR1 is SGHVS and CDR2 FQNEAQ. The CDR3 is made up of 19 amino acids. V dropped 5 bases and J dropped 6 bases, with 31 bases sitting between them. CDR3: CASSPPSGWGISGYDGYTF. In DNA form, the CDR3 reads TGTGCCAGCAGCCCCCCCTCTGGCTGGGGGATTAGTGGGTATGATGGCTACACCTTC.

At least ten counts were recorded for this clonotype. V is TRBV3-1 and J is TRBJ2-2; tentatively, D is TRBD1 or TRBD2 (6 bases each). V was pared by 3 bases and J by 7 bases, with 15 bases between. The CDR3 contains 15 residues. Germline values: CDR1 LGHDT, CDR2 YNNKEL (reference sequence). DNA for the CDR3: TGTGCCAGCAGCCACAGTCCGGGGGCTGGCGGGGAGCTGTTTTTT. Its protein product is CASSHSPGAGGELFF.

The CDR3 bases are TGCAGCGTTGTGGGGCGGAGAACTTACAATGAGCAGTTCTTC. Translating gives CSVVGRRTYNEQFF. The rearrangement links TRBV29-1 to TRBJ2-1; tentative D call: TRBD1 (5 bases). In germline, CDR1 is SQVTM, CDR2 ANQGSEA. This CDR3 region has 14 residues. With 4 bases removed from V and 4 bases from J, the gap between germline ends came to 14 bases.

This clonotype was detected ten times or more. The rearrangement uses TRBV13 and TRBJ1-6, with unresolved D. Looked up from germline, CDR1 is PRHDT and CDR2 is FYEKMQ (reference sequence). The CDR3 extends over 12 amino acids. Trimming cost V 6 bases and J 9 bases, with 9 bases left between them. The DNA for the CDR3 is TGTGCCAGCAGAGAAACAGCTTCACCCCTCCACTTT. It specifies CASRETASPLHF. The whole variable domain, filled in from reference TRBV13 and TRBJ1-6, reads AAGVIQSPRHLIKEKRETATLKCYPIPRHDTVYWYQQGPGQDPQFLISFYEKMQSDKGSIPDRFSAQQFSDYHSELNMSSLELGDSALYFCASRETASPLHFGNGTRLTVT.

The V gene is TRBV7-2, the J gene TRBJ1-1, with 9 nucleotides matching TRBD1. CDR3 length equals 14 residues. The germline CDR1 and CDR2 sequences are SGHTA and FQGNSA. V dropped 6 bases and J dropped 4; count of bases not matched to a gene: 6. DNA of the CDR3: TGTGCCAGCAGTCGCGACAGGGGGAGCACTGAAGCTTTCTTT. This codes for CASSRDRGSTEAFF.